One sample yielded the 8 T cell receptor beta chains listed below, sequenced in a study of T-cell memory formation after mild COVID-19. TCRdb passed the 5' RACE reads through MiXCR, listing each CDR3 protein once. Of approximately 290,000 distinct CDR3 sequences listed, roughly 15% were seen once; the top ten hold roughly 23%. The sequenced sample consisted of PBMCs or a T cell subset sorted from them (not recorded which). The receptors shown here come from a man between 18 and 35 years old who had mild COVID-19 (a few samples of this study predate the infection). Cell type and time point are not known.

The J gene is TRBJ2-3, the V gene TRBV4-3; D is unresolved. This CDR3 has 13 amino acids. Germline CDR1 reads LGHNA; CDR2 reads YSLEER. The V end was cut by 0 bases, the J end by 6 bases, with 7 bases between. The CDR3: CASSQDPRDTQYF. DNA for the CDR3: TGCGCCAGCAGCCAAGATCCTCGGGATACGCAGTATTTT.

This clonotype has just a few counts. This chain uses TRBV2 with TRBJ2-7, with a tentative D call TRBD1 (6 bases). V was trimmed by 7 bases and J by 5 bases, leaving 21 bases between them. CDR1 is SNHLY, CDR2 FYNNEI, per germline. This CDR3 region has 15 residues. The CDR3 loop is CASKSDWQGSDEQYF. The CDR3 DNA sequence: TGTGCCAGCAAATCCGACTGGCAGGGGTCTGACGAGCAGTACTTC.

This chain joins TRBV5-6 and TRBJ2-7, with TRBD1 matching 10 bases. This CDR3 contains 14 residues. J was trimmed by 7 bases and V by 6 bases; bases with no gene match: 10. Germline assignment: CDR1 SGHDT and CDR2 YYEEEE. As DNA, the CDR3 is TGTGCCAGCACCAGACGACAGGGGGCACGGGAGCAGTACGTC. Translation: CASTRRQGAREQYV.

This clonotype was counted between two and nine times. This chain connects TRBV27 to TRBJ2-7; D gene ambiguous. Germline CDR1 MNHEY, CDR2 SMNVEV (reference sequence). The CDR3 totals 14 residues. The V gene lost 5 bases and the J gene lost 4 bases, with 15 bases spanning the gap. Written as DNA, the CDR3 is TGTGCCAGCAGTCGTAACAGAGAGATATACGAGCAGTACTTC. Amino acids: CASSRNREIYEQYF.

This chain uses TRBV20-1 with TRBJ2-5; 8 nucleotides line up with TRBD2. After removal of 8 bases from V and 2 bases from J, the junction contained 10 bases not matched to a gene. Germline CDR1 reads DFQATT; CDR2 reads SNEGSKA (reference sequence). CDR3 length: 14 amino acids. This chain's CDR3 is CSTRGGLRQETQYF. The CDR3 DNA is TGCAGTACACGCGGGGGGCTGAGGCAAGAGACCCAGTACTTC.

The chain links TRBV2 to TRBJ1-2, with D maybe TRBD1 (5 bases). The CDR3 covers 13 residues. With 4 bases removed from V and 2 bases from J, the gap between germline ends came to 8 bases. The germline CDR1 and CDR2 sequences are SNHLY and FYNNEI. The CDR3 region is CASSATGNYGYTF. The CDR3 bases are TGTGCCAGCAGTGCAACAGGCAACTATGGCTACACCTTC. Variable domain in full (rest from reference TRBV2 and TRBJ1-2): EPEVTQTPSHQVTQMGQEVILRCVPISNHLYFYWYRQILGQKVEFLVSFYNNEISEKSEIFDDQFSVERPDGSNFTLKIRSTKLEDSAMYFCASSATGNYGYTFGSGTRLTVV.

DNA of the CDR3: TGTGCCAGCAGTTTACGCCTCGACAGGGTCCTGTTTTTT. Protein sequence: CASSLRLDRVLFF. V is TRBV28 and J is TRBJ1-4; 7 bases are shared with TRBD1. V lost 2 bases and J lost 14; bases outside the gene matches: 8. Germline lookup yields CDR1 MDHEN and CDR2 SYDVKM. This CDR3 region has 13 residues.

This clonotype occurred many times. The chain joins TRBV7-6 to TRBJ1-1; D is perhaps TRBD1 (6 bases). Trimming took off 4 bases at V and 3 bases at J, with 9 bases between the two ends. The CDR3 totals 13 residues. Germline V gives CDR1 SGHVS, CDR2 FNYEAQ. Here the CDR3 reads CASSSQGYTEAFF. For the CDR3, the DNA is TGTGCCAGCAGCTCCCAGGGGTACACTGAAGCTTTCTTT.